One sample yielded the 11 T cell receptor beta chains listed below, sequenced in a study of blood T cell repertoires in COVID-19. Only in-frame clones appear in the TCRdb table, and some are missing; sequencing was by immunoSEQ multiplex PCR. The repertoire holds tens of thousands of clones, approximately 84% seen once, with 2.5% to 3% in the top ten. Sequencing was performed on peripheral blood. These receptors were obtained from a man in his fifties or sixties with acute or convalescent COVID-19.

The rearrangement joins TRBV9 to TRBJ1-4; D ambiguous. V was clipped by 0 bases and J by 4 bases, with 7 bases between them. Germline V gene sequence: CDR1 SGDLS, CDR2 YYNGEE. CDR3 length: 14 amino acids. The CDR3 nucleotides are TGTGCCAGCAGCGTAGGGGAGATTAATGAAAAACTGTTTTTT. As protein: CASSVGEINEKLFF.

This rearrangement joins TRBV15 to TRBJ2-5, with no clear D. V was shortened by 0 bases and J by 1 base, with 9 bases between the two germline ends. Germline values: CDR1 LNHNV, CDR2 YYDKDF (reference sequence). This CDR3 comprises 15 residues. CDR3 sequence reads: CATSRDLQIQETQYF. The DNA of the CDR3 is TGTGCCACCAGCAGAGATCTTCAGATCCAAGAGACCCAGTACTTC.

The rearrangement links TRBV7-9 to TRBJ1-2; D call uncertain. Germline V gene data show CDR1 as SEHNR and CDR2 as FQNEAQ (reference sequence). The CDR3 extends over 16 amino acids. V was trimmed by 5 bases and J by 7 bases, leaving 23 bases between them. CDR3 nucleotides: TGTGCCAGCAGCCCTATCGGTGTAGGGAGCGGACGTGGCTACACCTTC. Translation gives CASSPIGVGSGRGYTF.

The V and J genes are TRBV19 and TRBJ2-3; 9 bases are shared with TRBD2. The length of the CDR3 is 16 residues. J was trimmed by 0 bases and V by 3 bases; bases with no gene match: 4. The germline V gene encodes CDR1 LNHDA and CDR2 SQIVND (reference sequence). CDR3 sequence reads: CASSIHSGGSTDTQYF. The CDR3 nucleotides read TGTGCCAGTAGTATCCATAGCGGGGGAAGCACAGATACGCAGTATTTT.

V usage is TRBV5-1 and J usage is TRBJ2-6; the D gene is possibly TRBD1 (6 bases). The V end was cut by 7 bases, the J end by 0 bases, with 14 bases between. Germline V gene sequence: CDR1 SGHRS, CDR2 YFSETQ. The CDR3 consists of 16 residues. For the CDR3, the DNA is TGCGCCAGCGCAATAGACAGGCCCTCTGGGGCCAACGTCCTGACTTTC. This translates into CASAIDRPSGANVLTF.

This clone was picked up a small number of times. J is TRBJ2-5 and V is TRBV11-2; tentative D call: TRBD2 (5 bases). Deletions cut 8 bases from V and 5 bases from J, with 21 bases between. The V gene's germline CDR1 is SGHAT and CDR2 FQNNGV. There are 15 residues in the CDR3. The DNA for the CDR3 is TGTGCCAGCTTCCCCATCCGGGATTCCTTTGAGACCCAGTACTTC. Protein sequence: CASFPIRDSFETQYF. The whole variable domain, filled in from reference TRBV11-2 and TRBJ2-5, reads EAGVAQSPRYKIIEKRQSVAFWCNPISGHATLYWYQQILGQGPKLLIQFQNNGVVDDSQLPKDRFSAERLKGVDSTLKIQPAKLEDSAVYLCASFPIRDSFETQYFGPGTRLLVL.

As concerns this clone: The junction differs from germline at one of its ends, possibly a read error. The V and J genes are TRBV11-1 and TRBJ2-3; D is perhaps TRBD1 (5 bases). This CDR3 has 13 residues. Looked up from germline, CDR1 is SGHAT and CDR2 is FQDESV (reference sequence). The DNA of the CDR3 is TGTGCCAGCAGCATGTGGGGCACAGATGCGCAGTATTTT. Amino acids: CASSMWGTDAQYF.

This clone has more than one count but fewer than ten. CDR3 residues: CASSKLVRAITEAFF. CDR3 coding DNA: TGTGCCAGCAGCAAATTAGTCAGGGCAATCACTGAAGCTTTCTTT. The chain employs TRBV21-1 and TRBJ1-1; TRBD1 is taken as the D call from the table, unchecked against the DNA. TRBV21-1 is flagged as a pseudogene. This CDR3 comprises 15 residues.

The rearrangement joins TRBV6-5 to TRBJ1-6; D is undetermined. The CDR3 length is 14 residues. Germline assignment: CDR1 MNHEY and CDR2 SVGAGI. Trimming pared 8 bases from V and 8 bases from J, leaving 16 bases between. The CDR3 sequence: CASGPSGIDSPLHF. CDR3 coding DNA: TGTGCCAGCGGCCCCTCGGGGATTGATTCACCCCTCCACTTT.

The chain has TRBV3-1 (or the pseudogene TRBV3-2) and TRBJ2-6; the D gene is possibly TRBD1 (6 bases). Trimming removed 0 bases from V and 4 bases from J, with 13 bases in between. The CDR3 spans 17 residues. In germline, CDR1 is LGHDT, CDR2 YNNKEL (reference sequence). Written as DNA, the CDR3 is TGTGCCAGCAGCCAAGAGGCAGGGGCGACCGGGGCCAACGTCCTGACTTTC. As protein: CASSQEAGATGANVLTF.

This chain uses TRBV19 with TRBJ2-3; D might be TRBD1 (5 bases). Germline V lookup: CDR1 LNHDA, CDR2 SQIVND (reference sequence). V gave up 7 bases and J gave up 3 bases, with 17 bases separating them. CDR3 length: 15 amino acids. DNA of the CDR3: TGTGCCAGTACCATAAGCAGTAGGACAACAGATACGCAGTATTTT. It translates to CASTISSRTTDTQYF.